The 32 T cell receptor beta chains presented below share a single source sample, sequenced in a study of Ad26.COV2.S vaccination and SARS-CoV-2 variants. Noted treatment: 15 to 20 received Ad26.COV2.S at low or high dose, single or two shots; roughly 5 received placebo; per-sample allocation not given. Collection of the samples took place on day 63 after the first injection of vaccine or placebo. Sequencing was performed with immunoSEQ multiplex PCR; in TCRdb, only in-frame clones are kept and a portion is missing. The sample records approximately 480,000 clones, around 88% being singletons. The source material was peripheral blood, sampled in a trial of Ad26.COV2.S vaccine versus placebo. The receptors were gathered from a person between 18 and 65 years old who received the Ad26.COV2.S COVID-19 vaccine or a placebo.

The V call is TRBV5-1, the J call TRBJ2-1; D perhaps matches TRBD1 (5 bases). V shed 0 bases and J shed 5 bases, with 9 bases lying between them. The CDR3 sequence is 14 residues long. CDR1 and CDR2 (germline): SGHRS, YFSETQ. In DNA, the CDR3 is TGCGCCAGCAGCTTGGACGGACAAAACAATGAGCAGTTCTTC. This gives the protein CASSLDGQNNEQFF.

This chain uses TRBV2 with TRBJ2-2; D is unclear. Trimming cost V 6 bases and J 5 bases, with 4 bases left between them. Germline CDR1 is SNHLY and CDR2 is FYNNEI. There are 11 residues in the CDR3. The CDR3 coding sequence is TGTGCCAGCAGATGGACCGGGGAGCTGTTTTTT. Translating it yields CASRWTGELFF.

The chain recombines TRBV6-2 or TRBV6-3 with TRBJ2-7; D uncertain. Germline loops: CDR1 MNHEY, CDR2 SVGEGT. V was cut by 6 bases and J by 6 bases, with 9 bases left in between. The CDR3 runs to 11 residues. The CDR3 spells CASSSAGEQYF. The DNA of the CDR3 is TGTGCCAGCAGCTCAGCTGGCGAGCAGTACTTC.

V and J are TRBV4-1 and TRBJ1-1; D is ambiguous. This CDR3 is 14 amino acids long. In germline, CDR1 is MGHRA, CDR2 YSYEKL. Trimming shortened V by 0 bases and J by 1 base, and 6 bases separated the two germline ends. DNA for the CDR3: TGCGCCAGCAGCCAAGAACGGGCGAACACTGAAGCTTTCTTT. It is translated as CASSQERANTEAFF.

The V gene is TRBV4-2, the J gene TRBJ1-2; D not resolved. Trimming stripped 0 bases from V and 6 bases from J, with 5 bases between. Germline CDR1 reads LGHNA; CDR2 reads YNFKEQ. The CDR3 runs 12 residues. CDR3 amino acids: CASSQDQDGYTF. CDR3 nucleotide sequence: TGTGCCAGCAGCCAAGATCAGGATGGCTACACCTTC.

This chain links TRBV6-6 with TRBJ2-3; D perhaps matches TRBD1 (8 bases). Germline-derived CDR1 and CDR2 are MNHNY and SVGAGI (reference sequence). The CDR3 sequence is 15 residues long. V lost 4 bases to trimming and J lost 5 bases, with 16 bases between them. The CDR3 region is CASSWDRPGGDTQYF. In DNA, the CDR3 is TGTGCCAGCAGTTGGGACAGGCCGGGGGGAGATACGCAGTATTTT.

This clone was observed once. The J gene is TRBJ1-4, the V gene TRBV7-6, with unresolved D. The CDR3 sequence is 13 residues long. Germline loops: CDR1 SGHVS, CDR2 FNYEAQ. V was shortened by 6 bases and J by 7 bases, with 12 bases between the two germline ends. The CDR3 spells CASRGGRGEKLFF. The CDR3 DNA sequence: TGTGCCAGCAGGGGAGGACGGGGTGAAAAACTGTTTTTT. The full variable domain, in which reference TRBV7-6 and TRBJ1-4 provide the parts outside the CDR3, is GAGVSQSPRYKVTKRGQDVALRCDPISGHVSLYWYRQALGQGPEFLTYFNYEAQQDKSGLPNDRFSAERPEGSISTLTIQRTEQRDSAMYRCASRGGRGEKLFFGSGTQLSVL.

In the case of this clone: The same CDR3 also results from other DNA sequences found in this sample. The J gene is TRBJ1-5, the V gene TRBV19; D unresolved. Trimming cost V 1 base and J 6 bases, with 4 bases left between them. The CDR3 has 12 amino acids. The V gene's germline CDR1 is LNHDA and CDR2 SQIVND (reference sequence). CDR3 sequence: CASSIGGQPQHF. The CDR3 nucleotides read TGTGCCAGTAGTATAGGTGGTCAGCCCCAGCATTTT.

This clone occurred once. In the same sample, other DNA sequences code for this CDR3. The rearrangement joins TRBV30 to TRBJ2-5, with D perhaps TRBD2 (6 bases). The CDR3 is made up of 13 amino acids. Germline CDR1 and CDR2: GTSNPN and SVGIG (reference sequence). V lost 0 bases to trimming and J lost 5 bases, with 10 bases between them. The CDR3 loop reads CAWSVRGTETQYF. The DNA of the CDR3 is TGTGCCTGGAGTGTACGGGGGACGGAGACCCAGTACTTC.

CDR3 bases: TGTGCCTGGAGTTACGGGGGGCGGACTGAAAAACTGTTTTTT. The encoded protein is CAWSYGGRTEKLFF. V gene TRBV30 combines with J gene TRBJ1-4; D may be TRBD1 (6 bases). The CDR3 contains 14 residues. Trimming took off 2 bases at V and 7 bases at J, with 14 bases between the two ends. Germline values: CDR1 GTSNPN, CDR2 SVGIG (reference sequence). The full variable domain, rest sourced from reference TRBV30 and TRBJ1-4, is SQTIHQWPATLVQPVGSPLSLECTVEGTSNPNLYWYRQAAGRGLQLLFYSVGIGQISSEVPQNLSASRPQDRQFILSSKKLLLSDSGFYLCAWSYGGRTEKLFFGSGTQLSVL.

This sequence joins TRBV29-1 and TRBJ2-1; tentative D call: TRBD2 (5 bases). The germline CDR1 and CDR2 sequences are SQVTM and ANQGSEA. This CDR3 has 14 amino acids. Between the trimmed V and J ends, which lost 4 bases and 0 bases, there was a span of 10 bases. This CDR3 is CSVGTLLSYNEQFF. DNA of the CDR3: TGCAGCGTTGGGACTCTTCTCTCCTACAATGAGCAGTTCTTC.

V is TRBV27 and J is TRBJ2-2, with a possible D match to TRBD2 (5 bases). Germline-derived CDR1 and CDR2 are MNHEY and SMNVEV (reference sequence). The CDR3 has 15 residues. V was clipped by 6 bases and J by 5 bases, with 16 bases between them. For the CDR3, the DNA is TGTGCCAGCAGGCACCGGGAAAAGGTGACCGGGGAGCTGTTTTTT. Encoded protein: CASRHREKVTGELFF.

J is TRBJ1-2 and V is TRBV2; 8 nucleotides line up with TRBD1. CDR1 and CDR2 (germline): SNHLY, FYNNEI. This CDR3 contains 12 residues. The V gene end was trimmed by 6 bases and the J gene end by 6 bases; junction bases not matched to a gene: 3. CDR3 DNA: TGTGCCAGCAGGCAGGGGGCGGATGGCTACACCTTC. Protein product: CASRQGADGYTF.

This clone was seen a handful of times. The rearrangement joins TRBV19 to TRBJ2-5; 7 nucleotides line up with TRBD2. This CDR3 is 14 amino acids long. From germline, CDR1 is LNHDA and CDR2 SQIVND (reference sequence). The junction had 1 base not matched to a gene; V was cut back by 1 base and J by 2 bases. This CDR3 reads CASSIGGGQETQYF. In DNA, the CDR3 is TGTGCCAGTAGTATAGGGGGGGGGCAAGAGACCCAGTACTTC.

The chain is built from TRBV28 and TRBJ1-5; no definite D call. In germline, CDR1 is MDHEN, CDR2 SYDVKM. The CDR3 is 14 residues long. Trimming shortened V by 4 bases and J by 7 bases, and 14 bases separated the two germline ends. The CDR3 sequence is CASSYTTVYQPQHF. In nucleotides, the CDR3 is TGTGCCAGCAGTTATACAACAGTCTACCAGCCCCAGCATTTT.

V and J are TRBV7-2 and TRBJ2-3, with D unresolved. The CDR3 runs 15 residues. With 1 base removed from V and 2 bases from J, the gap between germline ends came to 10 bases. Per the germline V gene, CDR1 is SGHTA and CDR2 is FQGNSA. CDR3: CASSLVLRFTDTQYF. The DNA of the CDR3 is TGTGCCAGCAGCTTAGTCCTTAGATTCACAGATACGCAGTATTTT.

Regarding this clone: The sample carries other DNA sequences with the same CDR3. This rearrangement joins TRBV5-4 to TRBJ2-2; D remains unclear. Germline V CDR1 and CDR2: SGHNT, YYREEE (reference sequence). Trimming stripped 4 bases from V and 2 bases from J, with 9 bases between. The CDR3 is 14 amino acids. In DNA form, the CDR3 reads TGTGCCAGCAGCCCCGGCAGAAACACCGGGGAGCTGTTTTTT. Its protein is CASSPGRNTGELFF.

The chain is built from TRBV3-1 (or the pseudogene TRBV3-2) and TRBJ1-5; no definite D call. Looked up from germline, CDR1 is LGHDT and CDR2 is YNNKEL (reference sequence). The CDR3 runs to 15 residues. Trimming removed 2 bases at V and 3 bases at J, with 11 bases between. CDR3 loop: CASSQKPGINQPQHF. The CDR3 DNA reads TGTGCCAGCAGCCAAAAGCCCGGTATCAATCAGCCCCAGCATTTT.

This clone was picked up a small number of times. J is TRBJ1-5 and V is TRBV10-3; unclear D gene. Germline CDR1 reads ENHRY; CDR2 reads SYGVKD. V was clipped by 6 bases and J by 4 bases, with 10 bases between them. The CDR3 spans 13 residues. In DNA, the CDR3 is TGTGCCATCAGGCAAGAAAGGAATCAGCCCCAGCATTTT. Its translation: CAIRQERNQPQHF.

The chain links TRBV6-4 to TRBJ2-1, with TRBD2 matching over 16 bases. The V segment lost 2 bases and the J segment 6 bases; nucleotides outside the gene matches: 7. Germline V gives CDR1 MRHNA, CDR2 SNTAGT. This CDR3 region has 18 residues. The chain's CDR3 is CASSDPGLAGGKVNEQFF. CDR3 nucleotide sequence: TGTGCCAGCAGTGACCCGGGACTAGCGGGAGGGAAGGTCAATGAGCAGTTCTTC.

The rearrangement joins TRBV27 to TRBJ1-5; the match to TRBD1 covers 9 bases. CDR3 size: 18 residues. Germline lookup yields CDR1 MNHEY and CDR2 SMNVEV (reference sequence). Germline trimming cut 0 bases from V and 2 bases from J; bases unmatched to any gene: 8. CDR3 bases: TGTGCCAGCAGTTTATCCCCGGGACAGGGTAGGCGCAATCAGCCCCAGCATTTT. This gives the protein CASSLSPGQGRRNQPQHF.

The V call is TRBV9, the J call TRBJ2-2; no firm D call. Between the trimmed V and J ends, which lost 0 bases and 10 bases, there was a span of 13 bases. Germline CDR1 is SGDLS and CDR2 is YYNGEE. CDR3 size: 14 residues. The chain's CDR3 is CASSVATVAVELFF. CDR3 sequence (DNA): TGTGCCAGCAGCGTAGCTACTGTCGCTGTGGAGCTGTTTTTT. The variable domain in full, completed from reference TRBV9 and TRBJ2-2, reads DSGVTQTPKHLITATGQRVTLRCSPRSGDLSVYWYQQSLDQGLQFLIQYYNGEERAKGNILERFSAQQFPDLHSELNLSSLELGDSALYFCASSVATVAVELFFGEGSRLTVL.

This sequence joins TRBV9 and TRBJ1-4, with unresolved D. This CDR3 spans 15 amino acids. V lost 0 bases to trimming and J lost 1 base, with 7 bases between them. CDR1 and CDR2 (germline): SGDLS, YYNGEE. The CDR3 DNA reads TGTGCCAGCAGCGTAGACGGTGGAACTAATGAAAAACTGTTTTTT. Residues: CASSVDGGTNEKLFF.

J is TRBJ1-5 and V is TRBV7-9; no firm D call. Germline values: CDR1 SEHNR, CDR2 FQNEAQ (reference sequence). There are 14 residues in the CDR3. V was cut by 1 base and J by 2 bases, with 6 bases left in between. In DNA form, the CDR3 reads TGTGCCAGCAGCTTAGATTTTGGCAATCAGCCCCAGCATTTT. Its protein product is CASSLDFGNQPQHF.

The chain has TRBV2 and TRBJ2-1; D is possibly TRBD2 (5 bases). CDR3 length equals 13 residues. Germline V gene lookup returns CDR1 SNHLY and CDR2 FYNNEI. The V gene lost 8 bases and the J gene lost 0 bases, with 8 bases spanning the gap. DNA of the CDR3: TGTGCCAGCTCGGGGATCTCCTACAATGAGCAGTTCTTC. Its protein is CASSGISYNEQFF.

This clone was seen a few times. The chain recombines TRBV11-2 with TRBJ2-7, with D uncertain. This CDR3 comprises 15 residues. Trimming took off 2 bases at V and 2 bases at J, with 13 bases between the two ends. The germline CDR1 and CDR2 sequences are SGHAT and FQNNGV. CDR3 in amino acids: CASSLYSDPTYEQYF. For the CDR3, the DNA is TGTGCCAGCAGCTTATACAGCGACCCAACCTACGAGCAGTACTTC.

CDR3 nucleotides: TGTGCCAGCAGCTTCCGACTAGTTCGTCCGCAGTACTTC. It codes for CASSFRLVRPQYF. This chain uses TRBV11-3 with TRBJ2-7; the D gene is possibly TRBD2 (6 bases). The CDR3 is made up of 13 amino acids. CDR1 is SGHNT, CDR2 YENEEA, per germline. The ends were cut back, 3 bases at V and 9 bases at J, with 15 bases in the middle.

V is TRBV19 and J is TRBJ2-1; D is perhaps TRBD1 (5 bases). This CDR3 comprises 15 residues. Trimming removed 10 bases from V and 5 bases from J, with 21 bases in between. Germline V gene sequence: CDR1 LNHDA, CDR2 SQIVND (reference sequence). The CDR3 is CATTQTGHYNNEQFF. CDR3 sequence (DNA): TGTGCCACAACGCAAACCGGACACTACAACAATGAGCAGTTCTTC.

The rearrangement uses TRBV28 and TRBJ1-2, with D tentatively TRBD1 (5 bases). CDR3 length: 13 amino acids. Deletions cut 2 bases from V and 8 bases from J, with 12 bases between. The germline CDR1 and CDR2 sequences are MDHEN and SYDVKM. The CDR3 protein is CASSLPRGFGYTF. Here the CDR3 DNA reads TGTGCCAGCAGTTTACCCCGGGGGTTCGGCTACACCTTC.

The chain has TRBV4-3 and TRBJ1-6, with 7 bases matching TRBD1. This CDR3 has 14 amino acids. Losses at the gene ends were 1 base for V and 7 bases for J; bases not matched to a gene: 1. Germline V lookup: CDR1 LGHNA, CDR2 YSLEER. The CDR3 reads CASSQAGQNSPLHF. As DNA, the CDR3 is TGCGCCAGCAGCCAAGCGGGACAGAATTCACCCCTCCACTTT.

The chain employs TRBV5-1 and TRBJ2-7, with unresolved D. The germline V and J ends were trimmed by 0 bases and 0 bases, with 7 bases remaining between them. CDR1 and CDR2 (germline): SGHRS, YFSETQ. The CDR3 is 14 residues long. This CDR3 is CASSLVGSSYEQYF. In DNA form, the CDR3 reads TGCGCCAGCAGCTTGGTAGGCAGCTCCTACGAGCAGTACTTC.

This chain uses TRBV5-5 with TRBJ2-4; no definite D call. This CDR3 is built from 15 residues. Trimming took 4 bases from V and 1 from J, leaving 12 bases between them. Germline CDR1 SGHKS, CDR2 YYEKEE (reference sequence). CDR3 amino acids: CASSLEVFAKNIQYF. The CDR3 DNA sequence: TGTGCCAGCAGCCTCGAGGTATTCGCCAAAAACATTCAGTACTTC. Variable domain in full (rest from reference TRBV5-5 and TRBJ2-4): DAGVTQSPTHLIKTRGQQVTLRCSPISGHKSVSWYQQVLGQGPQFIFQYYEKEERGRGNFPDRFSARQFPNYSSELNVNALLLGDSALYLCASSLEVFAKNIQYFGAGTRLSVL.